These 27 T cell receptor beta chains originate from one sample sequenced in a study of CD8 T cells in ankylosing spondylitis. MiXCR, applied by TCRdb to the 5' RACE reads, yields one record per CDR3 protein. The sample carries around 25,000 distinct CDR3 sequences, roughly 13% recorded once. Material: blood. The receptors come from a male donor with ankylosing spondylitis or in good health (not recorded which).

This clonotype has ten or more counts. The chain links TRBV4-1 to TRBJ2-7, with 13 bases fitting TRBD2. V lost 6 bases, J lost 3 bases, and 5 bases stayed unmatched. CDR1 MGHRA and CDR2 YSYEKL come from the germline V gene. CDR3 length equals 15 residues. The CDR3 sequence: CASRPLAGGRYEQYF. CDR3 sequence (DNA): TGCGCCAGCAGGCCACTAGCGGGAGGGCGCTACGAGCAGTACTTC.

This clonotype was seen a handful of times. V usage is TRBV12-3 or TRBV12-4 and J usage is TRBJ2-3; D not resolved. V lost 8 bases and J 4 bases, leaving 1 base between the germline ends. The CDR3 spans 9 residues. The CDR3 nucleotides read TGTGCCAGCTCAGATACGCAGTATTTT. This gives the protein CASSDTQYF.

This clonotype was detected a few times. This chain uses TRBV12-3 or TRBV12-4 with TRBJ1-5, with D unresolved. V dropped 1 base and J dropped 4 bases, with 8 bases sitting between them. This CDR3 region has 14 residues. CDR3 sequence reads: CASSLGGKNQPQHF. For the CDR3, the DNA is TGTGCCAGCAGTTTAGGGGGTAAGAATCAGCCCCAGCATTTT.

The gene calls are TRBV11-2 and TRBJ2-5; TRBD2 matches 7 bases. This CDR3 region has 14 residues. With V trimmed by 1 base and J by 3 bases, 2 bases remained unmatched. Germline lookup yields CDR1 SGHAT and CDR2 FQNNGV. The CDR3 region is CASSLVLAEETQYF. The DNA of the CDR3 is TGTGCCAGCAGCTTAGTGCTAGCGGAAGAGACCCAGTACTTC.

This clonotype was counted ten times or more. The chain is built from TRBV6-6 and TRBJ2-7, with 9 positions matching TRBD1. The V and J ends lost 6 bases and 2 bases, in that order; junction bases with no gene match: 11. The CDR3 runs to 16 residues. Germline CDR1 and CDR2: MNHNY and SVGAGI (reference sequence). CDR3: CASSPTQGAFTYEQYF. The CDR3 DNA follows: TGTGCCAGCAGCCCAACACAGGGGGCGTTCACCTACGAGCAGTACTTC.

The chain employs TRBV5-1 and TRBJ2-2; 11 positions agree with TRBD2. V gave up 4 bases and J gave up 2 bases; unmatched junction bases: 1. This CDR3 region has 15 residues. Germline V gene sequence: CDR1 SGHRS, CDR2 YFSETQ. Here the CDR3 reads CASSGLAGNTGELFF. DNA of the CDR3: TGCGCCAGCAGCGGACTAGCGGGTAACACCGGGGAGCTGTTTTTT.

This clonotype came up many times. The chain couples TRBV12-3 or TRBV12-4 to TRBJ2-5, with 14 bases fitting TRBD2. The CDR3 is 16 amino acids. Losses at the gene ends were 7 bases for V and 7 bases for J; bases not matched to a gene: 11. This CDR3 is CASNSPGLAGVGTQYF. DNA of the CDR3: TGTGCCAGCAACTCCCCGGGACTAGCGGGGGTGGGGACCCAGTACTTC.

This clonotype occurred a few times. The gene calls are TRBV3-1 and TRBJ1-1; D is unclear. The length of the CDR3 is 13 residues. V was pared by 3 bases and J by 1 base, with 6 bases between. The germline V gene encodes CDR1 LGHDT and CDR2 YNNKEL (reference sequence). The CDR3 spells CASSQTKNTEAFF. For the CDR3, the DNA is TGTGCCAGCAGCCAGACCAAGAACACTGAAGCTTTCTTT.

This clonotype was recorded a few times. This rearrangement joins TRBV20-1 to TRBJ2-7; tentative D call: TRBD1 (5 bases). Germline CDR1 reads DFQATT; CDR2 reads SNEGSKA (reference sequence). The CDR3 extends over 12 amino acids. Trimming removed 4 bases at V and 0 bases at J, with 7 bases between. For the CDR3, the DNA is TGCAGTGCTACAGGGAACTCCTACGAGCAGTACTTC. It translates to CSATGNSYEQYF.

The gene calls are TRBV4-3 and TRBJ1-3; D unresolved. This CDR3 is built from 16 residues. V was trimmed by 1 base and J by 0 bases, leaving 10 bases between them. From germline, CDR1 is LGHNA and CDR2 YSLEER. CDR3 sequence (DNA): TGCGCCAGCAGCCAAGGAGACGCCTACTCTGGAAACACCATATATTTT. Translating gives CASSQGDAYSGNTIYF.

This chain connects TRBV7-6 to TRBJ2-1, with TRBD2 identical over 13 bases. In germline, CDR1 is SGHVS, CDR2 FNYEAQ. V dropped 5 bases and J dropped 3; count of bases not matched to a gene: 4. CDR3 size: 16 residues. CDR3 protein: CASSPWTSGGYNEQFF. Here the CDR3 DNA reads TGTGCCAGCAGCCCTTGGACTAGCGGGGGCTACAATGAGCAGTTCTTC.

The rearrangement joins TRBV29-1 to TRBJ2-7; TRBD2 agrees at 10 bases. V trimming: 5 bases; J trimming: 0 bases; junction bases outside the gene matches: 7. CDR1 is SQVTM and CDR2 is ANQGSEA in the germline V gene. The CDR3 covers 15 residues. In DNA, the CDR3 is TGCAGCGTTTTGGGGGCTAGCGGGAGCTCCTACGAGCAGTACTTC. Translating it yields CSVLGASGSSYEQYF.

This clonotype has just a few counts. The chain uses TRBV12-3 or TRBV12-4 and TRBJ2-2; D may be TRBD1 or TRBD2 (5 bases each). The CDR3 is made up of 17 amino acids. The ends were cut back, 5 bases at V and 1 base at J, with 17 bases in the middle. CDR3 nucleotide sequence: TGTGCCAGCAGTCCCCAGCCGGGACCCCAGAACACCGGGGAGCTGTTTTTT. Residues: CASSPQPGPQNTGELFF.

This clonotype was observed at least ten times. The J gene is TRBJ2-1, the V gene TRBV20-1, with TRBD2 identical over 7 bases. The V and J ends lost 1 base and 7 bases, in that order; junction bases with no gene match: 16. Germline CDR1 reads DFQATT; CDR2 reads SNEGSKA (reference sequence). This CDR3 has 17 residues. The CDR3 reads CSARVTFIAGVGNEQFF. In DNA form, the CDR3 reads TGCAGTGCTAGAGTTACGTTTATCGCGGGAGTAGGAAATGAGCAGTTCTTC.

This chain links TRBV28 with TRBJ2-2; a possible D gene is TRBD2 (6 bases). CDR1 is MDHEN, CDR2 SYDVKM, per germline. The CDR3 has 15 residues. V was pared by 4 bases and J by 0 bases, with 9 bases between. CDR3 sequence: CASSWGLTNTGELFF. As DNA, the CDR3 is TGTGCCAGCAGTTGGGGACTGACGAACACCGGGGAGCTGTTTTTT.

This chain links TRBV5-1 with TRBJ1-1; D is unresolved. Germline-derived CDR1 and CDR2 are SGHRS and YFSETQ. The CDR3 runs 16 residues. With 2 bases removed from V and 3 bases from J, the gap between germline ends came to 17 bases. CDR3 DNA: TGCGCCAGCAGCTTAAGTGGGCTCGGAGTAGACACTGAAGCTTTCTTT. Translation gives CASSLSGLGVDTEAFF.

The chain couples TRBV20-1 to TRBJ1-2; no firm D call. Trimming left V 5 bases short and J 2 bases short, with 6 bases between. Germline lookup yields CDR1 DFQATT and CDR2 SNEGSKA (reference sequence). This CDR3 has 11 amino acids. Here the CDR3 reads CSAYDNYGYTF. In nucleotides, the CDR3 is TGCAGTGCTTACGACAACTATGGCTACACCTTC.

This clonotype was picked up many times. The chain links TRBV12-3 or TRBV12-4 to TRBJ2-1; maybe TRBD2 (5 bases). This CDR3 is 15 amino acids long. Trimming removed 7 bases from V and 1 base from J, with 14 bases in between. CDR3 region: CASTPRGLSYNEQFF. CDR3 DNA sequence: TGTGCCAGCACCCCCCGGGGTCTTTCCTACAATGAGCAGTTCTTC.

The DNA for the CDR3 is TGTGCCAGCAAAACTAGCGGGAGTCGGGAGACCCAGTACTTC. It is translated as CASKTSGSRETQYF. This chain joins TRBV28 and TRBJ2-5; TRBD2 agrees at 11 bases. The CDR3 runs to 14 residues. Per germline, CDR1 MDHEN and CDR2 SYDVKM. V lost 7 bases and J lost 5; bases outside the gene matches: 6.

This clonotype was seen a handful of times. The CDR3 DNA reads TGTGCCAGCAGTAGGACCACTAATAATGAAAAACTGTTTTTT. This codes for CASSRTTNNEKLFF. The chain carries TRBV6-5 and TRBJ1-4; D is uncertain. V dropped 5 bases and J dropped 4 bases, with 11 bases sitting between them. This CDR3 contains 14 residues. Germline CDR1 is MNHEY and CDR2 is SVGAGI.

This clonotype was recorded at least ten times. This sequence joins TRBV7-9 and TRBJ2-2; perhaps TRBD1 as D (6 bases). V was trimmed by 4 bases and J by 3 bases, leaving 9 bases between them. In germline, CDR1 is SEHNR, CDR2 FQNEAQ (reference sequence). The CDR3 is 14 residues long. CDR3 protein: CASSSGQHTGELFF. CDR3 nucleotides: TGTGCCAGCAGCTCTGGACAGCACACCGGGGAGCTGTTTTTT.

The chain has TRBV7-2 and TRBJ1-4; D perhaps matches TRBD1 (6 bases). Trimming removed 2 bases from V and 6 bases from J, with 10 bases in between. The CDR3 loop spans 14 amino acids. CDR1 is SGHTA and CDR2 is FQGNSA in the germline V gene. The CDR3, as DNA: TGTGCCAGCAGCTTACCGGGGGCGGATGAAAAACTGTTTTTT. As protein: CASSLPGADEKLFF.

This clonotype was detected ten times or more. The rearrangement links TRBV7-2 to TRBJ2-5, with D unresolved. V lost 5 bases to trimming and J lost 0 bases, with 13 bases between them. Germline V gene lookup returns CDR1 SGHTA and CDR2 FQGNSA. This CDR3 has 15 amino acids. The CDR3 region has the DNA TGTGCCAGCAGCCCCGCGCCTATTTACCAAGAGACCCAGTACTTC. This translates into CASSPAPIYQETQYF.

This clonotype came up a few times. The chain combines TRBV7-3 with TRBJ2-1, with D perhaps being TRBD1 or TRBD2 (6 bases each). The V gene's germline CDR1 is SGHTA and CDR2 FQGTGA. The V end lost 5 bases, the J end lost 5 bases, and 19 bases lay between the germline ends. The CDR3 extends over 16 amino acids. CDR3 sequence (DNA): TGTGCCAGCAGCCCCTCCCGGGGGCTTAGAAACAATGAGCAGTTCTTC. Translating gives CASSPSRGLRNNEQFF.

V gene TRBV20-1 combines with J gene TRBJ1-1; no firm D call. This CDR3 spans 13 amino acids. The V gene lost 6 bases and the J gene lost 0 bases, with 11 bases spanning the gap. In germline, CDR1 is DFQATT, CDR2 SNEGSKA (reference sequence). The CDR3 nucleotides read TGCAGTGCCTTCGGAGGGCTGAACACTGAAGCTTTCTTT. Translated, it gives CSAFGGLNTEAFF.

This chain links TRBV6-2 or TRBV6-3 with TRBJ2-7, with TRBD2 as a possible D gene (5 bases). Germline CDR1 MNHEY, CDR2 SVGEGT. Trimming cost V 0 bases and J 6 bases, with 9 bases left between them. CDR3 length: 13 residues. The CDR3 DNA is TGTGCCAGCAGTTACTCGTCGAGGGTCGAGCAGTACGTC. It yields the protein CASSYSSRVEQYV.

This clonotype was counted many times. V is TRBV4-2 and J is TRBJ2-1, with 8 bases identical to TRBD2. In germline, CDR1 is LGHNA, CDR2 YNFKEQ. CDR3 length: 15 amino acids. After removal of 4 bases from V and 8 bases from J, the junction contained 10 bases not matched to a gene. The CDR3 nucleotides are TGTGCCAGCAGCCTAACGGGGGGGCCTGGGGATGAGCAGTTCTTC. It translates to CASSLTGGPGDEQFF.